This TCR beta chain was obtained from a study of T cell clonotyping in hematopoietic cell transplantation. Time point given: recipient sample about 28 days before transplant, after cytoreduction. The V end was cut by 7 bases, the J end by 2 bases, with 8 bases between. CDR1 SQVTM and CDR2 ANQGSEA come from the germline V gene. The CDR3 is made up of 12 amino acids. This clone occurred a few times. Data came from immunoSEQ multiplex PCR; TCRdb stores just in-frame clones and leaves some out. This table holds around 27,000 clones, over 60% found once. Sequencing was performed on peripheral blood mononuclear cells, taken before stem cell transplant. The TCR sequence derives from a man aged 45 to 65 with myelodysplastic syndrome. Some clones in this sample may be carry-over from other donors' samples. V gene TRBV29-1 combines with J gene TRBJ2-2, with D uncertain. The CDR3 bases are TGCAGCGGGGAAACCAACACCGGGGAGCTGTTTTTT. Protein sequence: CSGETNTGELFF.